The 16 T cell receptor beta chains presented below share a single source sample, sequenced in a study of T cells in narcolepsy (dated by TCRdb to the late 2010s). The library was built by means of the immunoSEQ multiplex PCR assay. What TCRdb holds here is the immuneACCESS table cut down to in-frame rearrangements. Part of the clones is not present; checked against another copy, under half of the missing clones reflect an unresolved V gene, and the others are unexplained. Across this sample there are roughly 20,000 clones, with 86% seen only once. The top ten clonotypes cover roughly 0.75% of the sample. The specimen was memory (CD45RA-) CD4+ T cells from blood. The cell subset or site label on this specimen signifies: memory T cells sorted ex vivo from peripheral blood. All receptors come from a human donor in good health.

The chain couples TRBV6-1 to TRBJ2-2; D might be TRBD1 or TRBD2, each matching 7 bases. The CDR3 totals 16 residues. V was trimmed by 2 bases and J by 7 bases, leaving 17 bases between them. In germline, CDR1 is MNHNS, CDR2 SASEGT. The CDR3 sequence: CASSELGGGVIGELFF. As DNA, the CDR3 is TGTGCCAGCAGTGAATTGGGAGGGGGCGTTATCGGGGAGCTGTTTTTT.

The V call is TRBV5-1, the J call TRBJ1-1; D is possibly TRBD1 (5 bases). CDR3 length: 17 residues. Germline V gene lookup returns CDR1 SGHRS and CDR2 YFSETQ. V dropped 0 bases and J dropped 0 bases, with 15 bases sitting between them. The CDR3 sequence is CASSLEVGGALNTEAFF. The CDR3 DNA is TGCGCCAGCAGCTTGGAGGTGGGTGGGGCTCTGAACACTGAAGCTTTCTTT.

The rearrangement joins TRBV4-2 to TRBJ2-3; the D gene is possibly TRBD1 (6 bases). Deletions cut 6 bases from V and 1 base from J, with 14 bases between. The CDR3 runs 15 residues. Germline lookup yields CDR1 LGHNA and CDR2 YNFKEQ. This CDR3 reads CASRPTGWGTDTQYF. The CDR3 bases are TGTGCCAGCAGGCCCACAGGGTGGGGCACAGATACGCAGTATTTT.

The chain uses TRBV7-2 and TRBJ2-3, with 10 positions matching TRBD2. Germline trimming cut 5 bases from V and 2 bases from J; bases unmatched to any gene: 7. CDR3 length: 16 amino acids. Germline loops: CDR1 SGHTA, CDR2 FQGNSA. The CDR3 nucleotides are TGTGCCAGCAGCCAGGGACTAGCGCAAATCACAGATACGCAGTATTTT. Translated: CASSQGLAQITDTQYF.

The chain uses TRBV27 and TRBJ2-1, with 10 bases fitting TRBD2. Unmatched junction bases numbered 8, after V lost 5 bases and J lost 4 bases. CDR3 length: 16 residues. CDR1 and CDR2 (germline): MNHEY, SMNVEV (reference sequence). The CDR3: CASSPTSSGSYNEQFF. CDR3 sequence (DNA): TGTGCCAGCAGTCCAACCTCTAGCGGGAGTTACAATGAGCAGTTCTTC.

The genes are TRBV5-1 and TRBJ1-5; no clear D. The CDR3 is 15 amino acids. V shed 0 bases and J shed 4 bases, with 11 bases lying between them. The V gene's germline CDR1 is SGHRS and CDR2 YFSETQ. CDR3 loop: CASSLVGERNQPQHF. CDR3 nucleotide sequence: TGCGCCAGCAGCTTGGTTGGGGAGAGGAATCAGCCCCAGCATTTT.

The chain links TRBV5-1 to TRBJ2-1, with 8 bases lining up with TRBD2. The CDR3 loop spans 16 amino acids. The V segment lost 6 bases and the J segment 4 bases; nucleotides outside the gene matches: 12. Germline values: CDR1 SGHRS, CDR2 YFSETQ. CDR3 nucleotides: TGCGCCAGCATTCCTGGAGCGGGAGTGGGTTACAATGAGCAGTTCTTC. It encodes CASIPGAGVGYNEQFF.

The chain uses TRBV6-5 and TRBJ2-7; D unresolved. The length of the CDR3 is 14 residues. The germline CDR1 and CDR2 sequences are MNHEY and SVGAGI. V gave up 8 bases and J gave up 2 bases, with 16 bases separating them. The CDR3 protein is CASWASSLTYEQYF. CDR3 in DNA: TGTGCCAGCTGGGCCTCCTCACTAACCTACGAGCAGTACTTC.

The chain employs TRBV15 and TRBJ2-5; the D gene is possibly TRBD2 (5 bases). V lost 1 base and J lost 4, with 10 bases in between. Germline lookup yields CDR1 LNHNV and CDR2 YYDKDF (reference sequence). The CDR3 is 14 amino acids. The CDR3 spells CATSRVGRRETQYF. The CDR3 bases are TGTGCCACCAGCAGAGTGGGGAGACGAGAGACCCAGTACTTC. The full variable domain, rest sourced from reference TRBV15 and TRBJ2-5, is DAMVIQNPRYQVTQFGKPVTLSCSQTLNHNVMYWYQQKSSQAPKLLFHYYDKDFNNEADTPDNFQSRRPNTSFCFLDIRSPGLGDTAMYLCATSRVGRRETQYFGPGTRLLVL.

Note on this clone: At the DNA level, this CDR3 is encoded by other sequences in the same sample as well. The chain carries TRBV29-1 and TRBJ2-5; TRBD2 aligns across 9 bases. Trimming took 7 bases from V and 5 from J; bases not matched to a gene: 11. The CDR3 runs 14 residues. Germline V gene data show CDR1 as SQVTM and CDR2 as ANQGSEA. The CDR3 coding sequence is TGCAGCGGCCGCGCGGGGGGGCCGGGGGAGACCCAGTACTTC. Translated, it gives CSGRAGGPGETQYF.

In regard to this clone: A junction end diverges from the germline sequence, so it may reflect a read error. This chain uses TRBV28 with TRBJ1-2, with 7 nucleotides matching TRBD1. CDR3 length: 12 amino acids. Germline V gene sequence: CDR1 MDHEN, CDR2 SYDVKM. The CDR3 region is CASTIGRDRSFF. DNA of the CDR3: TGTGCCAGCACAATAGGGCGGGACAGAAGCTTCTTC.

This rearrangement joins TRBV5-1 to TRBJ1-1; D not resolved. V lost 6 bases to trimming and J lost 3 bases, with 15 bases between them. CDR1 is SGHRS, CDR2 YFSETQ, per germline. This CDR3 spans 14 amino acids. CDR3 in amino acids: CASMRTAPDTEAFF. The CDR3 DNA sequence: TGCGCCAGCATGAGGACGGCACCCGACACTGAAGCTTTCTTT.

The V and J genes are TRBV5-6 and TRBJ2-5; a possible D gene is TRBD2 (6 bases). Germline CDR1 reads SGHDT; CDR2 reads YYEEEE. Deletions cut 4 bases from V and 5 bases from J, with 12 bases between. The CDR3 length is 13 residues. The CDR3 DNA reads TGTGCCAGCAGCCCCCTTGGGGGGGAGACCCAGTACTTC. Amino acids: CASSPLGGETQYF.

This chain joins TRBV19 and TRBJ1-1; D perhaps matches TRBD1 (6 bases). The germline V gene has CDR1 LNHDA and CDR2 SQIVND (reference sequence). The germline V and J ends were trimmed by 5 bases and 1 base, with 14 bases remaining between them. The CDR3 consists of 15 residues. CDR3 sequence reads: CASSGTGQQNTEAFF. DNA of the CDR3: TGTGCCAGTAGTGGGACCGGACAGCAGAACACTGAAGCTTTCTTT.

The rearrangement uses TRBV12-5 and TRBJ2-1; maybe TRBD2 (5 bases). V was cut by 3 bases and J by 8 bases, with 5 bases left in between. From germline, CDR1 is LGHNT and CDR2 FRNRAP. CDR3 length: 11 residues. The CDR3 region has the DNA TGTGCTAGTGGTTTACTAGATGAGCAGTTCTTC. This translates into CASGLLDEQFF.

The CDR3 DNA reads as TGTGCCATCAGTGAATTAGGGGGCCCAGATACGCAGTATTTT. It codes for CAISELGGPDTQYF. The rearrangement uses TRBV10-3 and TRBJ2-3; 7 bases are shared with TRBD1. Germline CDR1 reads ENHRY; CDR2 reads SYGVKD. The CDR3 has 14 amino acids. Trimming removed 3 bases from V and 4 bases from J; junction bases left unmatched: 4.